The 23 T cell receptor beta chains below come from one sample, sequenced in a study of shared clonotypes between healthy human individuals (dated by TCRdb to the early 2020s). Library generation was performed with the immunoSEQ multiplex PCR assay. Drawn from immuneACCESS, this table holds only the in-frame rearrangements with V and J called that TCRdb kept. Clones are partly lost; checked studies trace under half to an unresolved V gene and leave the rest unexplained. Across this sample there are more than 2 million clones, with about 95% seen only once. In total, the top ten clones hold 1.1% of the sample. CD8 naive samples were CD45RO-negative cells positively selected for CCR7, giving a CD45RA+CCR7+ population that excluded TemRA cells. The specimen sequenced was naive CD8+ T cells sorted from blood. The intended sense of this specimen's cell subset or site label: CD45RA+CCR7+. All receptors derive from a young man in good health.

The CDR3 sequence: CALLSNREDHQETQYF. DNA of the CDR3: TGTGCCTTGTTGAGTAACAGGGAGGACCACCAAGAGACCCAGTACTTC. The chain employs TRBV30 and TRBJ2-5, with D perhaps matching TRBD1 or TRBD2 (6 bases each). The CDR3 contains 16 residues. CDR1 and CDR2 from the germline V gene are GTSNPN and SVGIG (reference sequence). Trimming took 7 bases from V and 0 from J, leaving 21 bases between them.

This clone was detected once. J is TRBJ2-1 and V is TRBV4-1; 9 bases line up with TRBD2. With V trimmed by 5 bases and J by 3 bases, 8 bases remained unmatched. This CDR3 region has 16 residues. CDR1 and CDR2 from the germline V gene are MGHRA and YSYEKL. CDR3 nucleotides: TGCGCCAGCAGCGGGCTGGGACTAGCAGACTACAATGAGCAGTTCTTC. Its protein product is CASSGLGLADYNEQFF.

This chain uses TRBV27 with TRBJ2-3, with 8 nucleotides matching TRBD2. This CDR3 is built from 16 residues. The V and J ends lost 5 bases and 4 bases, in that order; junction bases with no gene match: 11. From germline, CDR1 is MNHEY and CDR2 SMNVEV (reference sequence). The CDR3 DNA reads TGTGCCAGCAGTCCAATAGCGGGATTGGGGCCAGATACGCAGTATTTT. Translation: CASSPIAGLGPDTQYF.

The V gene is TRBV5-4, the J gene TRBJ2-7, with 8 positions matching TRBD1. The CDR3 covers 14 residues. After removal of 2 bases from V and 3 bases from J, the junction contained 4 bases not matched to a gene. CDR1 is SGHNT and CDR2 is YYREEE in the germline V gene (reference sequence). The CDR3 DNA reads as TGTGCCAGCAGCTTTTCGACAGGGGACTACGAGCAGTACTTC. It encodes CASSFSTGDYEQYF.

The chain links TRBV6-5 to TRBJ1-5, with a possible D match to TRBD1 (6 bases). Germline CDR1 MNHEY, CDR2 SVGAGI. The germline V and J ends were trimmed by 4 bases and 2 bases, with 9 bases remaining between them. CDR3 size: 14 residues. The chain's CDR3 is CASSSYRGNQPQHF. The CDR3, as DNA: TGTGCCAGCAGTTCCTACAGGGGCAATCAGCCCCAGCATTTT.

The J gene is TRBJ2-1, the V gene TRBV27, with 7 bases aligning to TRBD1. Germline lookup yields CDR1 MNHEY and CDR2 SMNVEV (reference sequence). J lost 2 bases, V lost 4 bases, and 5 bases had no gene match. The CDR3 has 15 residues. The CDR3 reads CASSYARGPYNEQFF. The CDR3 bases are TGTGCCAGCAGTTACGCTAGGGGGCCCTACAATGAGCAGTTCTTC.

The chain carries TRBV27 and TRBJ2-1; tentatively, D is TRBD2 (5 bases). Deletions cut 4 bases from V and 6 bases from J, with 19 bases between. From germline, CDR1 is MNHEY and CDR2 SMNVEV (reference sequence). The CDR3 contains 16 residues. In DNA, the CDR3 is TGTGCCAGCAGTTATTCCACGGGGTTACTTCTCAATGAGCAGTTCTTC. This translates into CASSYSTGLLLNEQFF.

The rearrangement links TRBV7-2 to TRBJ1-1; D not certain. Trimming left V 1 base short and J 0 bases short, with 9 bases between. This CDR3 has 15 residues. Germline loops: CDR1 SGHTA, CDR2 FQGNSA. As DNA, the CDR3 is TGTGCCAGCAGCTTAGACCCGGGAATGAACACTGAAGCTTTCTTT. Amino acid sequence: CASSLDPGMNTEAFF.

The chain joins TRBV27 to TRBJ2-2, with D possibly TRBD1 on 5 matching bases. The CDR3 spans 16 residues. Germline assignment: CDR1 MNHEY and CDR2 SMNVEV (reference sequence). Trimming cost V 4 bases and J 1 base, with 13 bases left between them. The CDR3 loop reads CASSSTEEWNTGELFF. CDR3 coding DNA: TGTGCCAGCAGTTCGACAGAAGAGTGGAACACCGGGGAGCTGTTTTTT.

The chain recombines TRBV7-9 with TRBJ2-7, with D possibly being TRBD1 or TRBD2 (5 bases each). Trimming stripped 6 bases from V and 2 bases from J, with 14 bases between. The CDR3 loop spans 14 amino acids. Germline CDR1 is SEHNR and CDR2 is FQNEAQ (reference sequence). The CDR3 region is CASRTGDATYEQYF. CDR3 DNA sequence: TGTGCCAGCAGGACTGGGGACGCTACCTACGAGCAGTACTTC. Filled out from reference TRBV7-9 and TRBJ2-7, the complete variable domain reads DTGVSQNPRHKITKRGQNVTFRCDPISEHNRLYWYRQTLGQGPEFLTYFQNEAQLEKSRLLSDRFSAERPKGSFSTLEIQRTEQGDSAMYLCASRTGDATYEQYFGPGTRLTVT.

The V and J genes are TRBV9 and TRBJ1-2, with D possibly matching TRBD1 (6 bases). The length of the CDR3 is 16 residues. The V end was cut by 0 bases, the J end by 0 bases, with 12 bases between. The germline CDR1 and CDR2 sequences are SGDLS and YYNGEE. The CDR3 DNA reads as TGTGCCAGCAGCGTAGCCGACAGGACCGCTAACTATGGCTACACCTTC. It codes for CASSVADRTANYGYTF.

DNA of the CDR3: TGTGCCAGCAGCCAAGAAGTGCTCCTCTATGGCTACACCTTC. Translating it yields CASSQEVLLYGYTF. The chain combines TRBV14 with TRBJ1-2; D not resolved. The germline V gene has CDR1 SGHDN and CDR2 FVKESK. The V end lost 0 bases, the J end lost 4 bases, and 9 bases lay between the germline ends. There are 14 residues in the CDR3.

The V and J genes are TRBV6-5 and TRBJ2-7; 8 nucleotides agree with TRBD1. This CDR3 contains 16 residues. With V trimmed by 0 bases and J by 3 bases, 7 bases remained unmatched. The V gene's germline CDR1 is MNHEY and CDR2 SVGAGI. CDR3 in DNA: TGTGCCAGCAGTTACTCCGCCGGGACAGGACTCTACGAGCAGTACTTC. Protein: CASSYSAGTGLYEQYF.

This chain links TRBV5-8 with TRBJ2-5; a weak D match, TRBD1 (6 bases). The CDR3 runs 15 residues. V dropped 6 bases and J dropped 5 bases, with 20 bases sitting between them. Germline V CDR1 and CDR2: SGHTS, YDEGEE. CDR3 bases: TGTGCCAGCACCCCCGAACAGGGTCCACGGGAGACCCAGTACTTC. Translated: CASTPEQGPRETQYF.

The rearrangement links TRBV13 to TRBJ2-1; 10 nucleotides line up with TRBD1. Germline lookup yields CDR1 PRHDT and CDR2 FYEKMQ (reference sequence). The trim removed 5 bases at V and 5 bases at J, leaving 12 bases unmatched. The CDR3 length is 17 residues. This CDR3 is CASSPQWGTGEDNEQFF. CDR3 nucleotides: TGTGCCAGCAGCCCCCAATGGGGGACAGGGGAGGACAATGAGCAGTTCTTC.

The genes are TRBV11-2 and TRBJ2-1; D possibly corresponds to TRBD1 (5 bases). The CDR3 has 16 amino acids. Germline V lookup: CDR1 SGHAT, CDR2 FQNNGV. V was clipped by 1 base and J by 0 bases, with 10 bases between them. Here the CDR3 reads CASSLARTTSYNEQFF. The CDR3 coding sequence is TGTGCCAGCAGCTTAGCCCGGACAACCTCCTACAATGAGCAGTTCTTC. Combining the CDR3 with reference TRBV11-2 and TRBJ2-1 gives the whole variable domain EAGVAQSPRYKIIEKRQSVAFWCNPISGHATLYWYQQILGQGPKLLIQFQNNGVVDDSQLPKDRFSAERLKGVDSTLKIQPAKLEDSAVYLCASSLARTTSYNEQFFGPGTRLTVL.

The V and J genes are TRBV11-2 and TRBJ1-4; D unresolved. This CDR3 has 15 residues. CDR1 SGHAT and CDR2 FQNNGV come from the germline V gene. Trimming took 5 bases from V and 8 from J, leaving 18 bases between them. The CDR3 bases are TGTGCCAGCAGCCCAAGCGGGGAAGTTGGGGAAAAACTGTTTTTT. Translation gives CASSPSGEVGEKLFF.

The CDR3 DNA reads as TGCAGCGGGACACAGGGGGGCGGCTCCTACGAGCAGTACTTC. It translates to CSGTQGGGSYEQYF. The chain couples TRBV29-1 to TRBJ2-7; 8 bases align to TRBD1. Germline values: CDR1 SQVTM, CDR2 ANQGSEA. V shed 7 bases, J shed 0 bases, and the junction held 8 bases outside the gene matches. This CDR3 has 14 amino acids.

This clone came up once. J is TRBJ2-7 and V is TRBV5-4; D unclear. V was cut by 4 bases and J by 3 bases, with 14 bases left in between. CDR1 and CDR2 (germline): SGHNT, YYREEE (reference sequence). CDR3 length: 14 amino acids. The CDR3 protein is CASSQDGPNYEQYF. The DNA for the CDR3 is TGTGCCAGCAGCCAGGACGGACCGAACTACGAGCAGTACTTC.

This clone was seen once. The V and J genes are TRBV2 and TRBJ1-1; D gene uncertain. CDR1 is SNHLY and CDR2 is FYNNEI in the germline V gene. V was trimmed by 5 bases and J by 0 bases, leaving 7 bases between them. The CDR3 length is 13 residues. CDR3 DNA: TGTGCCAGCAGTAGGGCAGTGAACACTGAAGCTTTCTTT. It translates to CASSRAVNTEAFF.

There are a few counts of this clone. This chain joins TRBV2 and TRBJ1-1; D might be TRBD1 (6 bases). Trimming cost V 9 bases and J 7 bases, with 12 bases left between them. Germline V gives CDR1 SNHLY, CDR2 FYNNEI. The CDR3 consists of 11 residues. The CDR3 bases are TGTGCCAGTAGGGGGGAAGGTGAAGCTTTCTTT. Its protein product is CASRGEGEAFF.

This clone was detected once. This same CDR3 is encoded by further DNA sequences in the sample. The CDR3 is CAISESGEGSYEQYF. The CDR3 DNA sequence: TGTGCCATCAGTGAGTCGGGAGAGGGATCCTACGAGCAGTACTTC. This sequence joins TRBV10-3 and TRBJ2-7; perhaps TRBD2 as D (5 bases). Trimming pared 0 bases from V and 1 base from J, leaving 10 bases between. The CDR3 has 15 residues. Germline V gene sequence: CDR1 ENHRY, CDR2 SYGVKD.

The chain joins TRBV4-1 to TRBJ2-7; 10 bases are a match to TRBD1. In germline, CDR1 is MGHRA, CDR2 YSYEKL. Trimming cost V 0 bases and J 4 bases; bases outside gene matches: 6. The CDR3 contains 16 residues. The CDR3 DNA reads TGCGCCAGCAGCCAAGATGCGACAGGGGGCTTGTACGAGCAGTACTTC. This sequence encodes CASSQDATGGLYEQYF.